A selection of T cell receptor beta chains follows, all from one sample in a study of control samples from healthy donors and cancer patients. Profiled with immunoSEQ multiplex PCR; TCRdb holds only in-frame clones, not every one. The data contain just over 150,000 clones, 90% to 95% of them seen just once; the ten biggest clones take up about 9.3%. Sequences were obtained from blood. The receptors originated from a middle-aged woman in good health. Each CDR3 is given with its conserved first and last residue. The D gene is left open where the match is weak. The size field is filled for only some rows; it gives once, few, many or a size class.

d_call	j_call	clone_size	v_call	cdr3_aa	cdr3_nt
NA	TRBJ1-5	NA	TRBV18	CASSQISGRNQPQHF	TGTGCCAGCTCACAGATTTCCGGGAGGAATCAGCCCCAGCATTTT
NA	TRBJ1-2	NA	TRBV12-5	CASGLVTSNYGYTF	TGTGCTAGTGGTTTGGTAACCAGTAACTATGGCTACACCTTC
TRBD1	TRBJ2-7	once	TRBV6-5	CASSYRQGAYEQYF	TGTGCCAGCAGTTACCGGCAGGGGGCCTACGAGCAGTACTTC
NA	TRBJ2-1	NA	TRBV6-4	CASSQDKNSYNEQFF	TGTGCCAGCAGTCAGGACAAAAACTCCTACAATGAGCAGTTCTTC
TRBD1	TRBJ1-5	NA	TRBV19	CASSIPDRGNQPQHF	TGTGCCAGTAGTATACCAGACAGGGGCAATCAGCCCCAGCATTTT
TRBD2	TRBJ2-1	NA	TRBV27	CASSAGASYNEQFF	TGTGCCAGCAGTGCGGGAGCATCCTACAATGAGCAGTTCTTC
NA	TRBJ1-5	NA	TRBV4-3	CASSQELNQPQHF	TGCGCCAGCAGCCAAGAGTTGAATCAGCCCCAGCATTTT
NA	TRBJ1-2	NA	TRBV27	CASSLVPDYGYTF	TGTGCCAGCAGTTTAGTACCGGACTATGGCTACACCTTC
NA	TRBJ1-2	NA	TRBV4-3	CASSQERRWGFGYTF	TGCGCCAGCAGCCAAGAGCGGAGATGGGGGTTTGGCTACACCTTC
NA	TRBJ1-1	NA	TRBV11-2	CASSALGTEAFF	TGTGCCAGCAGCGCCCTGGGCACTGAAGCTTTCTTT
NA	TRBJ1-2	NA	TRBV10-3	CAISDSVGYTF	TGTGCCATCAGTGATAGTGTTGGCTACACCTTC
NA	TRBJ2-7	once	TRBV5-6	CASSWVGNSYEQYF	TGTGCCAGCAGCTGGGTCGGTAACTCCTACGAGCAGTACTTC
NA	TRBJ1-6	NA	TRBV7-2	CASSFSTGLQNSPLHF	TGTGCCAGCAGCTTCTCAACAGGGTTACAGAATTCACCCCTCCACTTT
NA	TRBJ1-1	NA	TRBV29-1	CSVEETGGSSIAFF	TGCAGCGTTGAAGAAACCGGGGGGTCTTCGATAGCTTTCTTT
NA	TRBJ2-3	NA	TRBV5-1	CASSFTDTDTQYF	TGCGCCAGCAGCTTCACAGACACAGATACGCAGTATTTT
NA	TRBJ1-1	NA	TRBV5-6	CASSFTGGGTEAFF	TGTGCCAGCAGCTTCACAGGAGGTGGAACTGAAGCTTTCTTT